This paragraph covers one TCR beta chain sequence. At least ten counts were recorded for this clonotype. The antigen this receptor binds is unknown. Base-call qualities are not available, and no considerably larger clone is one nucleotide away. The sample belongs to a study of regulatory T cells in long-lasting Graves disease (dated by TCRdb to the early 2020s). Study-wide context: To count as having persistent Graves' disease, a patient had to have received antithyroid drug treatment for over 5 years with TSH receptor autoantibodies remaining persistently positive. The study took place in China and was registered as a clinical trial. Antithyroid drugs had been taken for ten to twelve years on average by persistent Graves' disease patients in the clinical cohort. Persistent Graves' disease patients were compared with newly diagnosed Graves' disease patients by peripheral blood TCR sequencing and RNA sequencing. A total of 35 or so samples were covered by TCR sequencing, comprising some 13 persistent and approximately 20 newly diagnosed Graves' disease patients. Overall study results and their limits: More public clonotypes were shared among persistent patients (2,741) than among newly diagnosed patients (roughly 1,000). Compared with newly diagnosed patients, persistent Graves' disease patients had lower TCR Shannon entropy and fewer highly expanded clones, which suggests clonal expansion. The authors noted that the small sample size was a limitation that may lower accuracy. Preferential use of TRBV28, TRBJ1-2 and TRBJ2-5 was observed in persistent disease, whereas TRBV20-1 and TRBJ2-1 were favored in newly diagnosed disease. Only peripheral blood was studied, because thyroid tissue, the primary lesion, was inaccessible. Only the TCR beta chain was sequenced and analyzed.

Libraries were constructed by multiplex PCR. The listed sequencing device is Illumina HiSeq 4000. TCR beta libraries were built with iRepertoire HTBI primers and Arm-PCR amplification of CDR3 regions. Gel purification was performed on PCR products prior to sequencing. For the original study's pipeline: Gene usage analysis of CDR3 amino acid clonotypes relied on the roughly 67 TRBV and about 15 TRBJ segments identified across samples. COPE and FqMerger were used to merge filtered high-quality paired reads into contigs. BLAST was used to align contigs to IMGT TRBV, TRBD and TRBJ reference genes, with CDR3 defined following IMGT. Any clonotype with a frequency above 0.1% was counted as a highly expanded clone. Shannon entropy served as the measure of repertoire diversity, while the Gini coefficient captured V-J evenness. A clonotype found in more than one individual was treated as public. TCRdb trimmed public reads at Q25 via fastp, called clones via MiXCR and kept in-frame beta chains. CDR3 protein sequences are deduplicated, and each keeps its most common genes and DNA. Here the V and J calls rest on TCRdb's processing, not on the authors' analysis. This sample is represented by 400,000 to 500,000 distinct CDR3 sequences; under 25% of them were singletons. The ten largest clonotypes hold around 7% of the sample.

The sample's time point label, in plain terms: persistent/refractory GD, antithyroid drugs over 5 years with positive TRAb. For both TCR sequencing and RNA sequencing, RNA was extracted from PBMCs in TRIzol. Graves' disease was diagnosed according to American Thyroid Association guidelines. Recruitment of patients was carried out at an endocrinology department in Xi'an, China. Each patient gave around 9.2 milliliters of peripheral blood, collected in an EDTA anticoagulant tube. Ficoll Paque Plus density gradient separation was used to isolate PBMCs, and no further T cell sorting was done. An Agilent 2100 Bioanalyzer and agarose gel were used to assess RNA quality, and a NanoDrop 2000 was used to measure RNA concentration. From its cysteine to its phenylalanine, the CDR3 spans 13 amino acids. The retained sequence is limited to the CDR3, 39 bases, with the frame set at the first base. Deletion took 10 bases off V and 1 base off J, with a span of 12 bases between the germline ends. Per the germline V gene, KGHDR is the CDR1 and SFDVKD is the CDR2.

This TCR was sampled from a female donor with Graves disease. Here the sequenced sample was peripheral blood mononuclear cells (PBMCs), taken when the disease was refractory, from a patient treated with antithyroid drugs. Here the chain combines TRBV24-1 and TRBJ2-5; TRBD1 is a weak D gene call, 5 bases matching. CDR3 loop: CATAEGAQETQYF. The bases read TGTGCCACGGCCGAAGGGGCCCAAGAGACCCAGTACTTC.